The clone carrying this T cell receptor beta chain was detected only once. What it binds is unknown. The data stem from a study of cytomegalovirus exposure and HLA in healthy donors. V was shortened by 4 bases and J by 5 bases, with 15 bases between the two germline ends. The CDR3 runs to 15 residues. CDR1 is SGHRS, CDR2 YFSETQ, per germline. Study conclusions and caveats: What a later analysis reportedly showed was that an Asian-associated ancestry cluster had fewer N-insertions than the approximately 700-donor mean.

Primers included in the PCR were 60 Vbeta and 13 Jbeta primers. Method: immunoSEQ multiplex PCR; TCRdb's copy keeps in-frame clones and lacks some. There are tens of thousands of clones in the sample; about 80% occur only once, and approximately 0.56% lies in the top ten. The TCR sequence derives from a man under 40 in good health and CMV-seronegative. The V call is TRBV5-1, the J call TRBJ1-4; D call uncertain. The source material was PBMCs. CDR3 sequence reads: CASSLNTGGNEKLFF. DNA of the CDR3: TGCGCCAGCAGCCTAAACACGGGTGGGAATGAAAAACTGTTTTTT.